Below, 19 T cell receptor beta chains from the same sample are listed, as sequenced in a study of T cell changes during pregnancy in multiple sclerosis. TCRdb's copy holds only in-frame clones and misses some; the assay was immunoSEQ multiplex PCR. Of under 40,000 clones listed, around 93% are singletons. This specimen was CD8+ T cells from peripheral blood mononuclear cells, taken before pregnancy. The receptors shown here come from a female donor with multiple sclerosis, enrolled in a pregnancy study.

The chain joins TRBV2 to TRBJ1-2, with a tentative D call TRBD1 (5 bases). CDR1 is SNHLY and CDR2 is FYNNEI in the germline V gene. The CDR3 length is 12 residues. V was cut by 6 bases and J by 4 bases, with 9 bases left in between. The CDR3 loop reads CASSDSPYGYTF. CDR3 bases: TGTGCCAGCAGCGACAGTCCCTATGGCTACACCTTC.

This chain uses TRBV4-1 with TRBJ1-3, with D possibly TRBD1 on 6 matching bases. There are 17 residues in the CDR3. Germline V gene sequence: CDR1 MGHRA, CDR2 YSYEKL. V shed 1 base and J shed 0 bases, with 13 bases lying between them. The CDR3 coding sequence is TGCGCCAGCAGCCAAGCCCAACAGGGACGCTCTGGAAACACCATATATTTT. Translated, it gives CASSQAQQGRSGNTIYF.

The chain has TRBV5-4 and TRBJ2-5; tentatively, D is TRBD1 (6 bases). V gave up 1 base and J gave up 2 bases, with 12 bases separating them. Germline-derived CDR1 and CDR2 are SGHNT and YYREEE (reference sequence). The CDR3 is 15 amino acids. The CDR3 region has the DNA TGTGCCAGCAGCTTGAGCCCAGGGGAACAAGAGACCCAGTACTTC. As protein: CASSLSPGEQETQYF.

This clone occurred a few times. The V and J genes are TRBV2 and TRBJ1-6; tentative D call: TRBD1 (6 bases). The CDR3 contains 16 residues. CDR1 SNHLY and CDR2 FYNNEI come from the germline V gene. With 8 bases removed from V and 5 bases from J, the gap between germline ends came to 19 bases. This chain's CDR3 is CASHTDRSNHNSPLHF. CDR3 coding DNA: TGTGCCAGCCATACGGACAGAAGTAATCATAATTCACCCCTCCACTTT.

The gene calls are TRBV5-1 and TRBJ2-1; TRBD2 matches 8 bases. The germline gives CDR1 SGHRS, CDR2 YFSETQ. There are 14 residues in the CDR3. With 2 bases clipped from V and 9 bases from J, the junction kept 7 bases outside the gene matches. CDR3 sequence reads: CASSFGGGSSEQFF. CDR3 nucleotide sequence: TGCGCCAGCAGCTTCGGGGGGGGGTCAAGTGAGCAGTTCTTC.

CDR3 nucleotides: TGTGCCAGCAGTTTGGGTCCCGGCGGTGAGCAGTTCTTC. Translated, it gives CASSLGPGGEQFF. The chain uses TRBV27 and TRBJ2-1; unclear D gene. CDR1 MNHEY and CDR2 SMNVEV come from the germline V gene (reference sequence). This CDR3 contains 13 residues. V was cut by 3 bases and J by 9 bases, with 12 bases left in between.

The V call is TRBV9, the J call TRBJ2-7; D ambiguous. Trimming pared 1 base from V and 2 bases from J, leaving 13 bases between. The CDR3 consists of 15 residues. Germline V gene sequence: CDR1 SGDLS, CDR2 YYNGEE. CDR3 sequence: CASSVSFGVAYEQYF. As DNA, the CDR3 is TGTGCCAGCAGCGTATCCTTTGGAGTGGCCTACGAGCAGTACTTC.

The chain joins TRBV5-1 to TRBJ2-7; maybe TRBD1 (7 bases). CDR1 and CDR2 from the germline V gene are SGHRS and YFSETQ. V was pared by 4 bases and J by 5 bases, with 13 bases between. This CDR3 is built from 13 residues. CDR3 sequence (DNA): TGCGCCAGCAGCGCTAGCGACAGGGACGAGCAGTACTTC. Residues: CASSASDRDEQYF.

This CDR3 is CASSDGDYEQYF. CDR3 DNA sequence: TGTGCCAGCAGTGACGGGGACTACGAGCAGTACTTC. This rearrangement joins TRBV2 to TRBJ2-7, with D perhaps TRBD2 (5 bases). The CDR3 extends over 12 amino acids. Between the trimmed V and J ends, which lost 3 bases and 3 bases, there was a span of 6 bases. From germline, CDR1 is SNHLY and CDR2 FYNNEI.

The chain links TRBV27 to TRBJ2-7; tentative D call: TRBD1 (6 bases). Trimming took 6 bases from V and 4 from J, leaving 16 bases between them. Looked up from germline, CDR1 is MNHEY and CDR2 is SMNVEV (reference sequence). The CDR3 loop spans 14 amino acids. The CDR3 coding sequence is TGTGCCAGCAGCTTGCTGGGGGCAGCTTACGAGCAGTACTTC. This codes for CASSLLGAAYEQYF.

The CDR3 here is CASSVGELAGVDLNTQYF. CDR3 bases: TGTGCCAGCAGCGTAGGGGAACTAGCGGGAGTGGACCTAAATACGCAGTATTTT. The rearrangement links TRBV9 to TRBJ2-3; 11 positions match TRBD2. CDR1 and CDR2 (germline): SGDLS, YYNGEE. The CDR3 extends over 18 amino acids. The V segment lost 0 bases and the J segment 7 bases; nucleotides outside the gene matches: 13.

This chain uses TRBV6-5 with TRBJ2-7; D gene ambiguous. CDR3 length: 15 residues. The ends were cut back, 8 bases at V and 7 bases at J, with 24 bases in the middle. Germline V gene data show CDR1 as MNHEY and CDR2 as SVGAGI. In DNA form, the CDR3 reads TGTGCCAGCCGACCCGGCGCGGCATTATATAGGGAGCAGTACTTC. Amino acid sequence: CASRPGAALYREQYF.

The chain carries TRBV27 and TRBJ1-2, with 9 bases fitting TRBD1. The CDR3 contains 17 residues. The V and J ends lost 8 bases and 3 bases, in that order; junction bases with no gene match: 16. Looked up from germline, CDR1 is MNHEY and CDR2 is SMNVEV (reference sequence). The CDR3 spells CASSPVDRGDFHYGYTF. The CDR3 DNA is TGTGCCAGCTCCCCGGTGGACAGGGGAGACTTTCACTATGGCTACACCTTC.

This chain connects TRBV2 to TRBJ2-5; D is possibly TRBD1 (6 bases). This CDR3 region has 15 residues. V lost 6 bases and J lost 4, with 18 bases in between. CDR1 and CDR2 from the germline V gene are SNHLY and FYNNEI. CDR3 DNA sequence: TGTGCCAGCAGGTCCCCACAGGGATTCGGAGAGACCCAGTACTTC. Amino acid sequence: CASRSPQGFGETQYF.

This sequence joins TRBV14 and TRBJ2-7; tentative D call: TRBD2 (6 bases). V dropped 3 bases and J dropped 2 bases, with 14 bases sitting between them. CDR3 size: 15 residues. Germline V gives CDR1 SGHDN, CDR2 FVKESK. The CDR3 nucleotides read TGTGCCAGCAGCCACGCGATTAGCGGAACCTACGAGCAGTACTTC. This gives the protein CASSHAISGTYEQYF.

The chain recombines TRBV5-1 with TRBJ2-3; D gene unclear. With 2 bases removed from V and 0 bases from J, the gap between germline ends came to 19 bases. Per the germline V gene, CDR1 is SGHRS and CDR2 is YFSETQ. The CDR3 sequence is 18 residues long. The CDR3 reads CASSFPSEAVSSTDTQYF. The CDR3 DNA sequence: TGCGCCAGCAGCTTTCCTTCCGAGGCGGTCTCTAGCACAGATACGCAGTATTTT.

This clone was observed a handful of times. V usage is TRBV19 and J usage is TRBJ1-1; TRBD1 matches 7 bases. Germline V gives CDR1 LNHDA, CDR2 SQIVND (reference sequence). The V gene end was trimmed by 10 bases and the J gene end by 9 bases; junction bases not matched to a gene: 8. The CDR3 runs to 11 residues. The CDR3 spells CATYRGYKAFF. Written as DNA, the CDR3 is TGTGCCACTTACAGGGGTTATAAAGCTTTCTTT.

The rearrangement uses TRBV18 and TRBJ1-3; 12 positions match TRBD1. Germline CDR1 and CDR2: KGHSH and LQKENI. This CDR3 comprises 17 residues. Unmatched junction bases numbered 4, after V lost 4 bases and J lost 0 bases. DNA for the CDR3: TGTGCCAGCTCACGACCGGGACAGGGGGCCTCTGGAAACACCATATATTTT. This encodes CASSRPGQGASGNTIYF.

V usage is TRBV28 and J usage is TRBJ2-6, with D tentatively TRBD1 (5 bases). Per the germline V gene, CDR1 is MDHEN and CDR2 is SYDVKM. CDR3 length: 15 amino acids. Deletions cut 1 base from V and 2 bases from J, with 6 bases between. Written as DNA, the CDR3 is TGTGCCAGCAGTTTATCAGGGACTGGGGCCAACGTCCTGACTTTC. It yields the protein CASSLSGTGANVLTF.